The present T cell receptor (beta chain) was sequenced within a study of CD8+ T cells in alopecia areata (dated by TCRdb to the late 2010s). Regarding the study in general: Treated patients were enrolled in an open-label pilot trial of oral tofacitinib, 5 to 10 mg twice daily, for moderate-to-severe alopecia areata. Biopsies were taken from tofacitinib-treated patients at baseline and again at 4 and 24 weeks into treatment, and several of those patients also had a later scalp biopsy. RNA came from the PAXgene miRNA kit for fixed scalp, the miRNeasy kit for PBMCs, and the RNeasy kit for mouse skin. In humans, TCRbeta sequencing was performed on scalp tissue and on sorted CD4+ and CD8+ peripheral blood T cells from healthy controls and from patients with patchy or totalis/universalis alopecia areata. High-throughput TCRbeta sequencing was used to examine T cell clonal expansion in alopecia areata in both the C3H/HeJ mouse model and human patients. Scalp clonality was compared across normal scalp (n=4), patchy alopecia areata scalp (n=8), and alopecia totalis/universalis scalp (n=8). Patients received tofacitinib for 6 to 18 months and were then followed off drug for 6 months to check for delayed response and recurrence. TCRbeta CDR3 regions were amplified by immunoSEQ multiplex PCR using 35 Vbeta forward and 13 Jbeta reverse primers. Results the study describes overall, beyond this receptor: Lesional scalp, especially in alopecia totalis/universalis, showed higher clonality and more expanded CD8+ clones than normal scalp, suggesting antigenic drive. Unlike mouse skin, which is dominated by gammadelta T cells, normal human skin has resident alphabeta T cells that are also sequenced, and this complicates analysis of the scalp TCR repertoire. Compared with mice, TCR sequences shared between patients were less clear, possibly partly because of HLA diversity across the patient population.

Receptors were amplified or captured by the immunoSEQ multiplex PCR assay. RNA was extracted from all samples and reverse transcribed into cDNA as template for TCR sequencing. SuperScript III was used to make first-strand cDNA, primed with a 2:1 mix of oligo-dT and random hexamers. A synthetic immune receptor repertoire was used to gauge amplification bias, and whatever bias remained was removed computationally. The study's processing was this. After raw reads were preprocessed to remove errors, the CDR3 was defined following IMGT conventions as running from the conserved cysteine to phenylalanine. Clonality was calculated as 1 minus Shannon entropy normalized by log2 of the number of productive unique TCRs. CD4 or CD8 identity of scalp clones was inferred by cross-referencing scalp TCRbeta sequences with sorted blood CD4 and CD8 repertoires. TCRdb took this table from immuneACCESS and kept in-frame rearrangements with V and J called. Such tables lack part of the clones; where checked against another copy, unresolved V genes explain under half of the gap, and the rest is unexplained. The V and J calls and clone size are taken from that table; D and trimming were inferred from the DNA. The sample table shows under 300,000 clones, and 67% are seen once. The ten most abundant clones make up 0.95% to 1.5% of the sample.

The time point tag for this specimen amounts to: baseline before oral tofacitinib. Peripheral blood and lesional scalp punch biopsies were obtained from patients with alopecia areata. PBMCs were separated by density centrifugation and stained for CD3, CD4 and CD8, after which CD4+ and CD8+ T cells were sorted on a FACSAria. Remarks on this clone: The antigen it recognizes is unknown. Nothing much larger sits one base from this clone, and base qualities are not available.

The TCR was taken from a human donor with alopecia areata. Material: CD4+ T cells sorted from blood, obtained at week 0.

DNA sequence: TGTGCCAGTAGTATGAGGGGGGCGGACGTCTACGAGCAGTACTTC. It codes for CASSMRGADVYEQYF. The rearranged chain carries TRBV19 and TRBJ2-7; the D element might be TRBD1 or TRBD2, as each aligns at 6 bases. CDR1 is given as LNHDA and CDR2 as SQIVND, both from the germline V gene (reference sequence). Including the terminal cysteine and phenylalanine, the CDR3 comprises 15 residues. The kept DNA is CDR3 alone, 45 bases in frame from the first base. The V end loses 3 bases and the J end loses 3 bases, and a stretch of 15 bases separates them.